The clone carrying this T cell receptor beta chain was counted at least ten times. Its antigen is unknown. V was trimmed by 2 bases and J by 0 bases, leaving 13 bases between them. CDR3 length: 16 amino acids. The germline V gene encodes CDR1 MRHNA and CDR2 SNTAGT. 5'-RACE, quantitative and with molecular barcodes, yielded the TCR beta libraries. TCRdb analysed the 5' RACE reads with MiXCR anew, one entry per CDR3 protein. The sample includes fewer than 500,000 distinct CDR3 sequences, about 24% seen only once; the top ten take 0.89%. This entry belongs to a study of CD8 T cells in ankylosing spondylitis. Study-level results: Ankylosing spondylitis blood appeared to carry a characteristic TCR beta motif of roughly 8 highly homologous variants.

The sequencing input was blood, either unsorted or a sorted T cell fraction (not recorded which). This receptor was obtained from a male donor with ankylosing spondylitis. The chain combines TRBV6-4 with TRBJ1-2, with D possibly matching TRBD1 (6 bases). The CDR3 is CASSDTGTPANYGYTF. The CDR3 DNA reads as TGTGCCAGCAGTGACACCGGGACACCAGCTAACTATGGCTACACCTTC.